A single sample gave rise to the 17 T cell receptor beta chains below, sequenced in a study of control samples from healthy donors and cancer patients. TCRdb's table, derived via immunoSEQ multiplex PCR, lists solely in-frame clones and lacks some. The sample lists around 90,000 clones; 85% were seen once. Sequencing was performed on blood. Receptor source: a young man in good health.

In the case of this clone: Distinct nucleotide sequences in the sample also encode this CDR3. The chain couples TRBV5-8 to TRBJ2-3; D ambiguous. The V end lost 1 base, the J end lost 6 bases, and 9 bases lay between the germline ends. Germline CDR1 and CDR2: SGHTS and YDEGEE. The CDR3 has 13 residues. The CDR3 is CASSLWGTDTQYF. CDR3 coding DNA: TGTGCCAGCAGCTTGTGGGGAACCGATACGCAGTATTTT. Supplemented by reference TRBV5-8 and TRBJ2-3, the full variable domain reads EAGVTQSPTHLIKTRGQQATLRCSPISGHTSVYWYQQALGLGLQFLLWYDEGEERNRGNFPPRFSGRQFPNYSSELNVNALELEDSALYLCASSLWGTDTQYFGPGTRLTVL.

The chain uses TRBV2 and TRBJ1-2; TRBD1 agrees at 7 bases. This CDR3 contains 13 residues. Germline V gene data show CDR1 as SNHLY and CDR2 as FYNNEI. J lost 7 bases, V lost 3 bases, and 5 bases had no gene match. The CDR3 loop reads CASSEPRGLGYTF. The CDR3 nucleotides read TGTGCCAGCAGTGAGCCAAGGGGGCTTGGCTACACCTTC.

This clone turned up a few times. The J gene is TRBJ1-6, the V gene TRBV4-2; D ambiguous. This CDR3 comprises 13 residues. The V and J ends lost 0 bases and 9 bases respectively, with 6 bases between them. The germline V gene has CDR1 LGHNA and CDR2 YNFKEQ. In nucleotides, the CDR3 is TGTGCCAGCAGCCAAGATCGGGGTTCACCCCTCCACTTT. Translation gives CASSQDRGSPLHF.

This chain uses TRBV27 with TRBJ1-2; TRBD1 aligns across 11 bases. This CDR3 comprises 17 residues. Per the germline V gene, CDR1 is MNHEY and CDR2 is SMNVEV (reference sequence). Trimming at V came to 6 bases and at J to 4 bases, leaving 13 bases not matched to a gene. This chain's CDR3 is CASRRGTGGYEGYGYTF. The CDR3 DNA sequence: TGTGCCAGCAGACGAGGGACAGGGGGATACGAGGGCTATGGCTACACCTTC.

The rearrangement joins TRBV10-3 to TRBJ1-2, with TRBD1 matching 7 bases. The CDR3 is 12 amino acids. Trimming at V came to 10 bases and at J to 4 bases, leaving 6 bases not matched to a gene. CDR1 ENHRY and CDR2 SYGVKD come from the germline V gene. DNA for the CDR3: TGTGCCACCGGGACAGCGACCTATGGCTACACCTTC. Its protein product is CATGTATYGYTF.

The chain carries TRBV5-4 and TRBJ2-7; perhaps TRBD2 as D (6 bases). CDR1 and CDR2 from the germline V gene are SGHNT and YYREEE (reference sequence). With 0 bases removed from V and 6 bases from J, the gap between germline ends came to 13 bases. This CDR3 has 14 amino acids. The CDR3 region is CASSLGGGLGEQYF. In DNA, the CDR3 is TGTGCCAGCAGCTTGGGGGGAGGTCTGGGCGAGCAGTACTTC.

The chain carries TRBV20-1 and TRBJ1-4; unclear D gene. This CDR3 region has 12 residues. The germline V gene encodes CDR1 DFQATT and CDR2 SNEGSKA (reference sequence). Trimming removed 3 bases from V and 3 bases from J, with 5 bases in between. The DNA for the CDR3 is TGCAGTGCTAGTAGTCCTAATGAAAAACTGTTTTTT. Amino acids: CSASSPNEKLFF.

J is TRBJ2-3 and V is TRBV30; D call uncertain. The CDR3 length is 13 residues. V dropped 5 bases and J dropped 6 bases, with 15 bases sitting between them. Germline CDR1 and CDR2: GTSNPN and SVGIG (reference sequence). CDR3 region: CAWGPRDHDTQYF. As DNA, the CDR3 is TGTGCCTGGGGGCCTAGGGATCACGATACGCAGTATTTT.

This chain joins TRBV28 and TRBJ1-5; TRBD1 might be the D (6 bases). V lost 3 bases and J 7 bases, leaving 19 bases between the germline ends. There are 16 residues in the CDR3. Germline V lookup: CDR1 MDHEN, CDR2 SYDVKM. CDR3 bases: TGTGCCAGCAGTTTTCCAACGGGGGCGCCCCAACAGCCCCAGCATTTT. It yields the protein CASSFPTGAPQQPQHF.

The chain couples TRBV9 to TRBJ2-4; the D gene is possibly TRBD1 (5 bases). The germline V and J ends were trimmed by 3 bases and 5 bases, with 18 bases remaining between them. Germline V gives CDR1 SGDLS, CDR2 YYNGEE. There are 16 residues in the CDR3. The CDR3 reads CASSATANSFQNIQYF. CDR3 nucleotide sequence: TGTGCCAGCAGCGCGACAGCCAACTCGTTTCAAAACATTCAGTACTTC.

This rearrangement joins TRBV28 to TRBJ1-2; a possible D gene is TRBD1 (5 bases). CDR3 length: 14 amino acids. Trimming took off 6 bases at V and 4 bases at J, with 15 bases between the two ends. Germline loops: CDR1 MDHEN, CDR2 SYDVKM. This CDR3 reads CASSDPGPGYGYTF. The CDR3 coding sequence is TGTGCCAGCAGCGACCCGGGACCGGGCTATGGCTACACCTTC.

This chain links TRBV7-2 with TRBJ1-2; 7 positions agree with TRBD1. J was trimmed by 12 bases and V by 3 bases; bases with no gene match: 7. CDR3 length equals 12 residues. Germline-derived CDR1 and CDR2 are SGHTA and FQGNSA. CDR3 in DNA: TGTGCCAGCAGCTTTAACAGGGGAGAGAACACCTTC. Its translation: CASSFNRGENTF.

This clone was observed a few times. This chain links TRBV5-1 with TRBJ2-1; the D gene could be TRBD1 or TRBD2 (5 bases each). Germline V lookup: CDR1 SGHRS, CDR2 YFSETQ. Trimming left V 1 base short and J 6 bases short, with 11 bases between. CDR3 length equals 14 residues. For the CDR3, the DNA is TGCGCCAGCAGCTTGACGGGGCAGGGCAATGAGCAGTTCTTC. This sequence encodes CASSLTGQGNEQFF.

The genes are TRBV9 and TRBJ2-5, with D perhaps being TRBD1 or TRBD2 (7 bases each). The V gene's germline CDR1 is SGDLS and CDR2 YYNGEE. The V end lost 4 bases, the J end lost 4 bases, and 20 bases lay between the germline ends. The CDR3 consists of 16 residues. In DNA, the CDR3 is TGTGCCAGCAGCCCCTGGGGAGGGGGCGAAGGAGAGACCCAGTACTTC. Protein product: CASSPWGGGEGETQYF.

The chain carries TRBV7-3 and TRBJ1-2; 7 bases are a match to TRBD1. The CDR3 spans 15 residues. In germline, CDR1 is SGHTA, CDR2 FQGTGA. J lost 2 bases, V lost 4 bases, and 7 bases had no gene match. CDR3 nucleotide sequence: TGTGCCAGCAGCTCACCGGGGACAGAAAACTATGGCTACACCTTC. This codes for CASSSPGTENYGYTF. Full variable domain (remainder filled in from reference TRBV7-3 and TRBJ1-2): GAGVSQTPSNKVTEKGKYVELRCDPISGHTALYWYRQSLGQGPEFLIYFQGTGAADDSGLPNDRFFAVRPEGSVSTLKIQRTERGDSAVYLCASSSPGTENYGYTFGSGTRLTVV.

The CDR3: CAWKQGAAYGYTF. The CDR3 DNA is TGTGCCTGGAAACAGGGGGCGGCCTATGGCTACACCTTC. The gene calls are TRBV30 and TRBJ1-2; TRBD1 matches at 9 bases. The CDR3 runs 13 residues. J gave up 4 bases and V 4 bases, and 4 bases lay outside the gene matches. Per the germline V gene, CDR1 is GTSNPN and CDR2 is SVGIG (reference sequence).

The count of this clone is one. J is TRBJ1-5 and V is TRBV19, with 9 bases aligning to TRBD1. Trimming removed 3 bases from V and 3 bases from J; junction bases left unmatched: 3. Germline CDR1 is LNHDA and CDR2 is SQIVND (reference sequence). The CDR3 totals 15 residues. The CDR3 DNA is TGTGCCAGTAGTATCCGGGACAGGGTCAATCAGCCCCAGCATTTT. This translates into CASSIRDRVNQPQHF.